Each of the 16 T cell receptor beta chains below was sequenced from the same sample in a study of CD8 T cells in ankylosing spondylitis. TCRdb re-called the 5' RACE reads with MiXCR, one entry per CDR3 protein. The sample lists roughly 240,000 distinct CDR3 sequences, about 30% occurring once. Sequencing was done on a sample of blood, either unsorted or a sorted T cell fraction (not recorded which). All receptors come from a male donor with ankylosing spondylitis or in good health (not recorded which).

This chain joins TRBV7-8 and TRBJ2-3; TRBD2 matches at 12 bases. Germline-derived CDR1 and CDR2 are SGHVS and FQNEAQ. The CDR3 covers 19 residues. V shed 5 bases and J 3 bases; nucleotides not matched to a gene: 15. In DNA form, the CDR3 reads TGTGCCAGCAGCCTGGCTCCTAGCGGGGGGGCGTTGGAAACAGATACGCAGTATTTT. Protein sequence: CASSLAPSGGALETDTQYF.

This rearrangement joins TRBV20-1 to TRBJ2-5, with 7 positions matching TRBD2. The germline V gene has CDR1 DFQATT and CDR2 SNEGSKA (reference sequence). The CDR3 is 17 residues long. J lost 0 bases, V lost 5 bases, and 15 bases had no gene match. The CDR3 bases are TGCAGTGCTGGGGACTCATCCCTGGGGGGGTACCAAGAGACCCAGTACTTC. Encoded protein: CSAGDSSLGGYQETQYF.

This clonotype has more than one count but fewer than ten. This rearrangement joins TRBV12-3 or TRBV12-4 to TRBJ2-5; 7 nucleotides match TRBD2. The CDR3 has 13 residues. After removal of 3 bases from V and 5 bases from J, the junction contained 3 bases not matched to a gene. CDR3 nucleotides: TGTGCCAGCAGTTTCGGTAGCGGGGAGACCCAGTACTTC. The encoded protein is CASSFGSGETQYF.

This clonotype was seen more than once but under ten times. The chain is built from TRBV30 and TRBJ2-1; 7 bases fit TRBD2. There are 15 residues in the CDR3. After removal of 4 bases from V and 0 bases from J, the junction contained 6 bases not matched to a gene. CDR1 and CDR2 from the germline V gene are GTSNPN and SVGIG (reference sequence). The CDR3 bases are TGTGCCTGGACGCAAGGGACTACCTCCTACAATGAGCAGTTCTTC. Amino acid sequence: CAWTQGTTSYNEQFF.

This chain connects TRBV6-1 to TRBJ2-5, with D uncertain. CDR1 and CDR2 (germline): MNHNS, SASEGT. V lost 5 bases and J 5 bases, leaving 12 bases between the germline ends. The CDR3 has 13 residues. This chain's CDR3 is CASSRGLLETQYF. The CDR3 bases are TGTGCCAGCAGTCGTGGGCTTTTGGAGACCCAGTACTTC.

The V and J genes are TRBV20-1 and TRBJ2-4; 10 bases map to TRBD1. The germline gives CDR1 DFQATT, CDR2 SNEGSKA (reference sequence). Trimming removed 6 bases from V and 9 bases from J; junction bases left unmatched: 8. The length of the CDR3 is 13 residues. The CDR3 nucleotides are TGCAGTGCCTCCGGGACAGGGGATCTCATTCAGTACTTC. This encodes CSASGTGDLIQYF.

The rearrangement links TRBV10-3 to TRBJ2-3, with D possibly matching TRBD1 (6 bases). The germline V gene encodes CDR1 ENHRY and CDR2 SYGVKD. Trimming cost V 6 bases and J 5 bases, with 15 bases left between them. The CDR3 contains 14 residues. CDR3 region: CAISPGTTLDTQYF. CDR3 nucleotides: TGTGCCATCAGCCCCGGGACAACTTTAGATACGCAGTATTTT.

The chain joins TRBV5-4 to TRBJ2-3; D is perhaps TRBD2 (7 bases). From germline, CDR1 is SGHNT and CDR2 YYREEE (reference sequence). This CDR3 region has 16 residues. The germline V and J ends were trimmed by 3 bases and 6 bases, with 20 bases remaining between them. CDR3 coding DNA: TGTGCCAGCAGCTCGACCCGGGGGGCGCGGATGGATACGCAGTATTTT. Its translation: CASSSTRGARMDTQYF.

This clonotype was seen only a few times. The chain joins TRBV20-1 to TRBJ1-4; D is unclear. The CDR3 length is 14 residues. V was shortened by 4 bases and J by 0 bases, with 9 bases between the two germline ends. The germline V gene has CDR1 DFQATT and CDR2 SNEGSKA (reference sequence). CDR3 residues: CSATQTSTNEKLFF. CDR3 nucleotides: TGCAGTGCTACCCAAACATCAACTAATGAAAAACTGTTTTTT.

The chain recombines TRBV7-8 with TRBJ2-7; D might be TRBD1 (6 bases). Trimming removed 4 bases from V and 7 bases from J, with 11 bases in between. Per the germline V gene, CDR1 is SGHVS and CDR2 is FQNEAQ. CDR3 length: 12 residues. As DNA, the CDR3 is TGTGCCAGCAGCTGGACAGATGGGGAGCAGTACTTC. Protein: CASSWTDGEQYF.

The chain has TRBV29-1 and TRBJ2-3; 10 bases fit TRBD1. V gave up 1 base and J gave up 4 bases; unmatched junction bases: 8. CDR1 is SQVTM, CDR2 ANQGSEA, per germline. The CDR3 runs 16 residues. For the CDR3, the DNA is TGCAGCGTTGAAGGGGGGACAGGGGATCTCTCAGATACGCAGTATTTT. This codes for CSVEGGTGDLSDTQYF.

This clonotype has at least ten counts. J is TRBJ2-7 and V is TRBV20-1; the D is unclear. Trimming stripped 6 bases from V and 5 bases from J, with 11 bases between. CDR1 and CDR2 (germline): DFQATT, SNEGSKA (reference sequence). This CDR3 spans 11 amino acids. The CDR3 sequence is CSADHGHEQYF. The CDR3 DNA reads as TGCAGTGCAGATCATGGCCACGAGCAGTACTTC.

The V gene is TRBV4-1, the J gene TRBJ2-7, with D possibly being TRBD2 (6 bases). CDR3 length: 16 amino acids. The ends were cut back, 0 bases at V and 4 bases at J, with 16 bases in the middle. CDR1 and CDR2 (germline): MGHRA, YSYEKL. CDR3 sequence reads: CASSQDGGFIVYEQYF. CDR3 nucleotide sequence: TGCGCCAGCAGCCAAGACGGGGGATTCATAGTTTACGAGCAGTACTTC.

The V gene is TRBV2, the J gene TRBJ2-5, with D maybe TRBD1 (6 bases). The length of the CDR3 is 13 residues. The germline CDR1 and CDR2 sequences are SNHLY and FYNNEI. V was trimmed by 4 bases and J by 2 bases, leaving 8 bases between them. The CDR3 protein is CASSADRQETQYF. CDR3 in DNA: TGTGCCAGCAGTGCGGACAGACAAGAGACCCAGTACTTC.

This chain links TRBV9 with TRBJ2-7, with TRBD1 matching 7 bases. V was pared by 3 bases and J by 0 bases, with 12 bases of the junction left unmatched. The germline gives CDR1 SGDLS, CDR2 YYNGEE. The CDR3 totals 17 residues. The CDR3 here is CASSARDSPPGSYEQYF. The DNA for the CDR3 is TGTGCCAGCAGCGCCCGGGACAGTCCTCCGGGCTCCTACGAGCAGTACTTC.

This clonotype was seen only a few times. The rearrangement uses TRBV6-1 and TRBJ2-7; D is unclear. Germline V gives CDR1 MNHNS, CDR2 SASEGT. The ends were cut back, 5 bases at V and 0 bases at J, with 11 bases in the middle. CDR3 length: 14 residues. The CDR3 sequence: CASSLGRYSYEQYF. The CDR3 DNA reads TGTGCCAGCAGTCTAGGACGTTACTCCTACGAGCAGTACTTC.